This is a list of T cell receptor beta chains from one sample in a study of high-grade serous ovarian cancer treatment subgroups. The assay was immunoSEQ multiplex PCR, and TCRdb's table has in-frame clones only and misses some. This table has 4,500 to 5,000 clones, 69% appearing once. What was sequenced was tumor tissue. All receptors derive from a human donor with high-grade serous ovarian cancer. Each CDR3 is given with its conserved first and last residue. D genes are given only for firm matches. For some rows the clone size is stated as once, few or many, or as a class when expanded; others skip it.

V gene,D gene,J gene,clone size,CDR3 protein,CDR3 DNA
TRBV29-1,TRBD1,TRBJ2-4,NA,CSEYRGADPQLAKNIQYF,TGCAGCGAGTACAGGGGGGCAGACCCCCAACTAGCCAAAAACATTCAGTACTTC
TRBV27,NA,TRBJ1-5,NA,CASSPGAVGNQPQHF,TGTGCCAGCAGTCCGGGGGCGGTGGGCAATCAGCCCCAGCATTTT
TRBV28,TRBD1,TRBJ1-2,few,CASGGGRGQGASTF,TGTGCCAGCGGGGGCGGTCGAGGACAGGGGGCCTCCACCTTC
TRBV6-5,TRBD1,TRBJ1-5,NA,CASSTQGNSNQPQHF,TGTGCCAGCAGTACACAGGGGAATAGCAATCAGCCCCAGCATTTT
TRBV7-3,TRBD2,TRBJ2-2,NA,CASSRSASGGTGELFF,TGTGCCAGCAGCCGCTCGGCTAGCGGGGGAACCGGGGAGCTGTTTTTT
TRBV4-1,NA,TRBJ1-4,NA,CASSQRNWVGTTNEKLFF,TGCGCCAGCAGCCAAAGAAATTGGGTTGGGACAACTAATGAAAAACTGTTTTTT
TRBV4-3,NA,TRBJ2-3,NA,CASSQDQKGDTQYF,TGCGCCAGCAGCCAAGATCAAAAAGGGGATACGCAGTATTTT
TRBV29-1,TRBD2,TRBJ2-3,NA,CSASGTSGSTDTQYF,TGCAGCGCCAGCGGGACTAGCGGTAGCACAGATACGCAGTATTTT
TRBV19,TRBD1,TRBJ2-1,few,CASETGTVSDEQFF,TGTGCCAGTGAGACCGGGACAGTTAGTGATGAGCAGTTCTTC
TRBV7-9,TRBD2,TRBJ2-5,NA,CASSPSLAGPGPEYF,TGTGCCAGCAGCCCCTCGCTAGCGGGACCTGGTCCGGAGTACTTC
TRBV19,TRBD1,TRBJ1-2,NA,CASSSPAGTGSIGYGYTF,TGTGCCAGTAGTAGTCCGGCCGGGACAGGGAGTATCGGTTATGGCTACACCTTC
TRBV5-4,TRBD1,TRBJ1-5,NA,CASSQDRANQPQHF,TGTGCCAGCAGCCAGGACAGGGCCAATCAGCCCCAGCATTTT
TRBV6-6,NA,TRBJ1-4,once,CASSYRTAVDEKLFF,TGTGCCAGCAGTTACCGGACAGCAGTAGACGAAAAACTGTTTTTT
TRBV11-3,NA,TRBJ2-3,NA,CASSPKYTDTQYF,TGTGCCAGCAGCCCAAAGTACACAGATACGCAGTATTTT
TRBV6-5,TRBD2,TRBJ2-7,once,CASSFASGGLYEQYF,TGTGCCAGCAGTTTTGCTAGCGGGGGCCTTTACGAGCAGTACTTC
TRBV6-1,TRBD1,TRBJ2-5,few,CASSGRRGPQETQYF,TGTGCCAGCAGTGGACGCAGGGGGCCCCAAGAGACCCAGTACTTC
TRBV7-6,TRBD1,TRBJ2-2,NA,CAGSRGTGPGELFF,TGTGCCGGGTCCAGGGGGACAGGACCCGGGGAGCTGTTTTTT
TRBV7-9,TRBD1,TRBJ2-2,NA,CASRPPRDRVATGELFF,TGTGCCAGCAGACCTCCTAGGGACAGGGTGGCCACCGGGGAGCTGTTTTTT
TRBV5-4,NA,TRBJ2-3,NA,CASSFGVTDTQYF,TGTGCCAGCAGCTTCGGGGTCACAGATACGCAGTATTTT
TRBV27,NA,TRBJ2-1,NA,CASSLGQLQFF,TGTGCCAGCAGTTTAGGACAACTACAGTTCTTC
TRBV5-1,TRBD1,TRBJ2-4,NA,CASSGAGGENIQYF,TGCGCCAGCAGCGGCGCAGGGGGCGAAAACATTCAGTACTTC
TRBV6-5,TRBD2,TRBJ2-1,NA,CASSHLADNEQFF,TGTGCCAGCAGCCACCTAGCGGACAATGAGCAGTTCTTC
TRBV21-1,NA,TRBJ1-6,NA,CASSNGNAGQGGLSYNSPLHF,TGTGCCAGCAGCAATGGGAACGCGGGACAGGGGGGGTTATCCTATAATTCACCCCTCCACTTT
TRBV6-6,NA,TRBJ1-2,NA,CASSYLDSLTDYGYTF,TGTGCCAGCAGTTACCTTGACAGTTTGACTGACTATGGCTACACCTTC
TRBV6-6,NA,TRBJ1-4,few,CASSYSRPNEKLFF,TGTGCCAGCAGTTACTCTAGACCGAATGAAAAACTGTTTTTT
TRBV19,NA,TRBJ1-1,medium-sized,CASRDTPRVDTEAFF,TGTGCCAGCCGGGACACCCCTCGGGTGGACACTGAAGCTTTCTTT
TRBV11-2,NA,TRBJ2-1,NA,CASSLAGGTYNEQFF,TGTGCCAGCAGCTTGGCTGGGGGGACCTACAATGAGCAGTTCTTC
TRBV29-1,NA,TRBJ1-1,few,CSVDMSEAFF,TGCAGCGTTGACATGTCAGAGGCTTTCTTT
TRBV10-3,TRBD2,TRBJ2-1,NA,CASGASGGTYNEQFF,TGTGCCAGCGGCGCTAGCGGGGGGACCTACAATGAGCAGTTCTTC
TRBV6-6,NA,TRBJ1-1,NA,CASSTPGGNTEAFF,TGTGCCAGCAGTACCCCGGGAGGCAACACTGAAGCTTTCTTT
TRBV10-3,TRBD2,TRBJ2-3,NA,CAISESSGGGTDTQYF,TGTGCCATCAGTGAGTCGAGCGGGGGAGGCACAGATACGCAGTATTTT
TRBV10-3,NA,TRBJ1-1,medium-sized,CAIKEQMNTEAFF,TGTGCCATCAAGGAGCAAATGAACACTGAAGCTTTCTTT
TRBV7-8,NA,TRBJ1-1,NA,CASSVSTLNTEAFF,TGTGCCAGCAGCGTTTCCACTCTGAACACTGAAGCTTTCTTT
TRBV5-6,NA,TRBJ2-2,few,CASSLYINANTGELFF,TGTGCCAGCAGCCTCTACATAAACGCGAACACCGGGGAGCTGTTTTTT
TRBV7-3,NA,TRBJ2-1,NA,CASSLNWGGANEQFF,TGTGCCAGCAGCTTAAACTGGGGAGGTGCGAATGAGCAGTTCTTC
TRBV14,NA,TRBJ2-2,NA,CASSQDFYTRELFF,TGTGCCAGCAGCCAAGATTTCTACACCAGGGAGCTGTTTTTT
TRBV7-3,NA,TRBJ2-3,NA,CASSYARTDTQYF,TGTGCCAGCAGCTACGCCAGAACAGATACGCAGTATTTT
TRBV5-1,NA,TRBJ2-2,NA,CASSKGRTNTGELFF,TGCGCCAGCAGCAAGGGACGGACGAACACCGGGGAGCTGTTTTTT
TRBV5-1,NA,TRBJ1-2,few,CASSLGQTYGYTF,TGCGCCAGCAGTTTAGGACAGACCTATGGCTACACCTTC
TRBV15,NA,TRBJ1-2,few,CATSREGAGYGYTF,TGTGCCACCAGCAGAGAGGGTGCCGGCTATGGCTACACCTTC
TRBV7-2,NA,TRBJ2-7,NA,CASSQSRGLHEQYF,TGTGCCAGCAGCCAAAGTCGGGGGCTCCACGAGCAGTACTTC
TRBV5-1,NA,TRBJ1-5,NA,CASSLGPLYGGSGNQPQHF,TGCGCCAGCAGCTTGGGTCCCCTTTATGGTGGTAGTGGCAATCAGCCCCAGCATTTT
TRBV9,NA,TRBJ1-3,NA,CASSVTWGGTGNTIYF,TGTGCCAGCAGCGTCACCTGGGGAGGGACTGGAAACACCATATATTTT
TRBV5-1,NA,TRBJ2-5,NA,CASGGGLETQYF,TGCGCCAGCGGTGGGGGATTGGAGACCCAGTACTTC
TRBV10-2,TRBD2,TRBJ2-2,NA,CASSGTSGGAWSTGELFF,TGCGCCAGCAGTGGGACTAGCGGGGGGGCCTGGAGCACCGGGGAGCTGTTTTTT
TRBV5-1,TRBD1,TRBJ2-1,few,CASSVGTASDEQFF,TGCGCCAGCAGCGTCGGGACAGCTTCGGATGAGCAGTTCTTC
TRBV29-1,NA,TRBJ1-4,NA,CSVPSGGSRSEVVF,TGCAGCGTTCCGAGTGGGGGGTCTAGGTCTGAAGTAGTTTTT
TRBV7-2,NA,TRBJ2-5,NA,CASSSLGGQETQYF,TGTGCCAGCAGCAGCTTGGGGGGCCAAGAGACCCAGTACTTC
TRBV6-6,NA,TRBJ1-5,NA,CASSAGVQPQHF,TGTGCCAGCTCGGCGGGCGTTCAGCCCCAGCATTTT
TRBV5-1,NA,TRBJ1-1,NA,CASSLAGQREAFF,TGCGCCAGCAGCTTGGCCGGGCAGCGTGAAGCTTTCTTT
TRBV27,NA,TRBJ1-2,NA,CASRSQSTLAF,TGTGCCAGCAGATCACAATCGACACTCGCCTTC
TRBV9,NA,TRBJ2-7,few,CASSEGDKYYEQYF,TGTGCCAGCAGCGAGGGGGACAAGTACTACGAGCAGTACTTC
TRBV19,NA,TRBJ1-4,NA,CASSIFRGINEKLFF,TGTGCCAGTAGTATCTTCAGGGGTATTAATGAAAAACTGTTTTTT
TRBV6-4,NA,TRBJ2-5,NA,CASSGQRGETQYF,TGTGCCAGCAGTGGCCAGAGGGGAGAGACCCAGTACTTC
TRBV7-2,NA,TRBJ2-1,NA,CASSFEGSIRQEQFF,TGTGCCAGCAGCTTCGAGGGTTCCATACGACAAGAGCAGTTCTTC
TRBV4-2,TRBD2,TRBJ2-2,NA,CASSQDWSGGITGELFF,TGTGCCAGCAGCCAAGATTGGTCGGGGGGGATCACCGGGGAGCTGTTTTTT
TRBV7-6,NA,TRBJ2-7,NA,CASSLSVAGKYSYEQYF,TGTGCCAGCAGCTTAAGCGTTGCGGGGAAATACTCCTACGAGCAGTACTTC
TRBV6-5,NA,TRBJ1-2,NA,CASSGPANYGYTF,TGTGCCAGCAGTGGCCCTGCTAACTATGGCTACACCTTC
TRBV6-6,NA,TRBJ2-2,NA,CASSYGPNTGELFF,TGTGCCAGCAGTTATGGCCCGAACACCGGGGAGCTGTTTTTT
TRBV7-2,NA,TRBJ2-1,NA,CASSLTVSGRYNEQFF,TGTGCCAGCAGCTTAACTGTAAGCGGCCGCTACAATGAGCAGTTCTTC